Following are 22 T cell receptor beta chains from one sample sequenced in a study of human T cells and chemical hapten exposure. TCRdb used MiXCR to reprocess the RACE reads, holding one entry per CDR3 protein. This sample has around 69,000 distinct CDR3 sequences; about 8.5% occur once, and the top ten carry about 3.5%. The time point: patch test 2, 6 weeks after DPC sensitization. Stated treatment: therapeutic diphenylcyclopropenone sensitization with weekly scalp DPC. Sample: whole blood, taken in connection with sensitization to the hapten diphenylcyclopropenone (DPC). The receptors originated from a woman between 50 and 59 years old with alopecia areata. Some clones in this sample may be carry-over from other donors' samples.

In this sample, this clonotype turned up a few times. The rearrangement uses TRBV24-1 and TRBJ2-7; perhaps TRBD2 as D (5 bases). From germline, CDR1 is KGHDR and CDR2 SFDVKD. The V end lost 1 base, the J end lost 2 bases, and 26 bases lay between the germline ends. There are 20 residues in the CDR3. The CDR3 sequence: CATSDFRGKGTAVSTYEQYF. The CDR3 bases are TGTGCCACCAGTGATTTCCGGGGAAAGGGTACAGCTGTTTCCACCTACGAGCAGTACTTC.

This clonotype was observed a handful of times. The gene calls are TRBV6-6 and TRBJ1-4, with D possibly TRBD1 on 5 matching bases. CDR3 length: 11 amino acids. The germline CDR1 and CDR2 sequences are MNHNY and SVGAGI (reference sequence). V lost 5 bases to trimming and J lost 14 bases, with 12 bases between them. The CDR3 protein is CASSPGGDLFF. DNA for the CDR3: TGTGCCAGCAGTCCTGGGGGGGACCTGTTTTTT.

The table lists this clonotype with many counts. The CDR3 coding sequence is TGCAGTGCTAGAGTCCCCGGGAGGGTCTACGAGCAGTACTTC. This encodes CSARVPGRVYEQYF. The chain combines TRBV20-1 with TRBJ2-7; 8 nucleotides agree with TRBD2. Germline V lookup: CDR1 DFQATT, CDR2 SNEGSKA (reference sequence). The CDR3 is 14 residues long. With V trimmed by 1 base and J by 3 bases, 5 bases remained unmatched.

About this clonotype: The junction shows a germline mismatch at one end, possibly a read error. The gene calls are TRBV15 and TRBJ1-6; possibly TRBD1 for D (6 bases). The germline CDR1 and CDR2 sequences are LNHNV and YYDKDF (reference sequence). The CDR3 loop spans 14 amino acids. The CDR3 nucleotides read TGTGCCACCAGGGAGGGGGGGTTCGGTTCACCCTTCCACTTT. This gives the protein CATREGGFGSPFHF.

This clonotype was recorded a few times. The genes are TRBV6-1 and TRBJ1-4, with 7 positions matching TRBD1. J was trimmed by 4 bases and V by 10 bases; bases with no gene match: 12. Germline V gene sequence: CDR1 MNHNS, CDR2 SASEGT. CDR3 length: 15 residues. The CDR3 nucleotides are TGTGCCACACACCGCCAGGGGGGACTTAATGAAAAACTGTTTTTT. Translating it yields CATHRQGGLNEKLFF.

The rearrangement links TRBV18 to TRBJ1-5, with no clear D. Trimming stripped 2 bases from V and 0 bases from J, with 11 bases between. Germline V CDR1 and CDR2: KGHSH, LQKENI. The CDR3 totals 16 residues. The CDR3 DNA follows: TGTGCCAGCTCACCATCCTTTGGCAATAGCAATCAGCCCCAGCATTTT. It encodes CASSPSFGNSNQPQHF.

This clonotype was observed a few times. The rearrangement uses TRBV12-3 or TRBV12-4 and TRBJ2-7; a possible D gene is TRBD2 (5 bases). V was clipped by 5 bases and J by 2 bases, with 10 bases between them. There are 13 residues in the CDR3. The CDR3 here is CASSEDGTYEQYF. The CDR3, as DNA: TGTGCCAGCAGTGAGGACGGGACCTACGAGCAGTACTTC.

V is TRBV30 and J is TRBJ2-5; 8 nucleotides agree with TRBD1. The V gene end was trimmed by 0 bases and the J gene end by 5 bases; junction bases not matched to a gene: 8. There are 15 residues in the CDR3. Germline CDR1 GTSNPN, CDR2 SVGIG (reference sequence). The CDR3 sequence: CAWSVRGRGQETQYF. Here the CDR3 DNA reads TGTGCCTGGAGTGTAAGGGGCAGGGGGCAGGAGACCCAGTACTTC.

The rearrangement uses TRBV7-9 and TRBJ1-1, with D maybe TRBD1 (5 bases). V lost 2 bases, J lost 3 bases, and 7 bases lay in between. Germline assignment: CDR1 SEHNR and CDR2 FQNEAQ (reference sequence). This CDR3 spans 13 amino acids. CDR3 sequence (DNA): TGTGCCAGCAGCTTACAGGGTCACACTGAAGCTTTCTTT. Translated: CASSLQGHTEAFF.

The V gene is TRBV6-1, the J gene TRBJ1-2, with a weak D call TRBD1 (5 bases). Trimming cost V 5 bases and J 4 bases, with 11 bases left between them. Germline assignment: CDR1 MNHNS and CDR2 SASEGT. CDR3 length: 13 residues. In nucleotides, the CDR3 is TGTGCCAGCAGTACTGACAGAACCTATGGCTACACCTTC. The encoded protein is CASSTDRTYGYTF.

This clonotype was recorded at least ten times. The chain links TRBV20-1 to TRBJ2-7, with D unresolved. This CDR3 is built from 15 residues. Germline V gives CDR1 DFQATT, CDR2 SNEGSKA (reference sequence). Trimming pared 2 bases from V and 2 bases from J, leaving 16 bases between. The CDR3 sequence: CSARTYLAGAYEQYF. The DNA of the CDR3 is TGCAGTGCTAGAACTTATCTGGCCGGCGCCTACGAGCAGTACTTC.

The chain recombines TRBV6-5 with TRBJ1-3; a possible D gene is TRBD1 (5 bases). The germline V gene encodes CDR1 MNHEY and CDR2 SVGAGI. CDR3 length equals 15 residues. Trimming cost V 2 bases and J 3 bases, with 11 bases left between them. CDR3 loop: CASSYEGSLGNTIYF. In nucleotides, the CDR3 is TGTGCCAGCAGTTACGAGGGGTCACTTGGAAACACCATATATTTT.

Ten or more counts support this clonotype. This chain connects TRBV7-9 to TRBJ1-6, with D unclear. The CDR3 sequence is 11 residues long. Trimming removed 6 bases from V and 8 bases from J, with 5 bases in between. Germline assignment: CDR1 SEHNR and CDR2 FQNEAQ (reference sequence). CDR3 bases: TGTGCCAGCAGTCGGGATTCACCCCTCCACTTT. Translated, it gives CASSRDSPLHF.

This clonotype was found many times. J is TRBJ2-3 and V is TRBV29-1; tentative D call: TRBD2 (5 bases). The V end lost 7 bases, the J end lost 2 bases, and 13 bases lay between the germline ends. Germline V lookup: CDR1 SQVTM, CDR2 ANQGSEA. This CDR3 region has 13 residues. CDR3 in amino acids: CSATPSTTDTQYF. The CDR3 DNA follows: TGCAGCGCCACCCCTAGCACCACAGATACGCAGTATTTT.

In its sample, this clonotype was seen many times. The V and J genes are TRBV11-2 and TRBJ1-4, with 9 bases lining up with TRBD1. The CDR3 is made up of 16 amino acids. From germline, CDR1 is SGHAT and CDR2 FQNNGV. The V gene end was trimmed by 5 bases and the J gene end by 3 bases; junction bases not matched to a gene: 7. The CDR3 DNA reads as TGTGCCAGCAGCACCACAGGGGGCCAGGCTAATGAAAAACTGTTTTTT. Encoded protein: CASSTTGGQANEKLFF.

This clonotype was picked up a small number of times. Compared with germline, one end of the junction differs, possibly owing to a read error. The chain couples TRBV29-1 to TRBJ1-1; 8 positions match TRBD1. Germline V gene sequence: CDR1 SQVTM, CDR2 ANQGSEA. This CDR3 comprises 11 residues. The CDR3 is CSVPGGPEAFF. CDR3 bases: TGCAGCGTTCCAGGGGGCCCTGAGGCTTTCTTT.

The V and J genes are TRBV7-2 and TRBJ2-7; D possibly corresponds to TRBD2 (6 bases). CDR1 is SGHTA and CDR2 is FQGNSA in the germline V gene. The CDR3 covers 14 residues. V shed 2 bases and J shed 3 bases, with 11 bases lying between them. The CDR3 here is CASSLTGAGYEQYF. CDR3 in DNA: TGTGCCAGCAGCTTAACGGGAGCTGGCTACGAGCAGTACTTC.

The chain combines TRBV20-1 with TRBJ2-5; 10 bases are shared with TRBD1. Germline V gives CDR1 DFQATT, CDR2 SNEGSKA (reference sequence). CDR3 length: 13 amino acids. With 3 bases clipped from V and 3 bases from J, the junction kept 1 base outside the gene matches. This CDR3 is CSARGQGKETQYF. The DNA for the CDR3 is TGCAGTGCTAGGGGACAGGGGAAAGAGACCCAGTACTTC.

This clonotype was detected many times. The CDR3 here is CASSPYRGAGTDTQYF. The CDR3 nucleotides read TGTGCCAGCAGCCCATACCGGGGGGCCGGCACAGATACGCAGTATTTT. This chain joins TRBV7-8 and TRBJ2-3; tentative D call: TRBD2 (7 bases). The V end lost 5 bases, the J end lost 1 base, and 16 bases lay between the germline ends. The CDR3 spans 16 residues. The germline V gene encodes CDR1 SGHVS and CDR2 FQNEAQ.

The rearrangement joins TRBV25-1 to TRBJ1-6, with D possibly TRBD1 on 5 matching bases. The CDR3 runs to 14 residues. V was pared by 6 bases and J by 8 bases, with 14 bases between. Germline V gene sequence: CDR1 MGHDK, CDR2 SYGVNS. The CDR3 DNA is TGTGCCAGCAGGGCAGACATAGGGGATTCACCCCTCCACTTT. This codes for CASRADIGDSPLHF. The whole variable domain, filled in from reference TRBV25-1 and TRBJ1-6, reads EADIYQTPRYLVIGTGKKITLECSQTMGHDKMYWYQQDPGMELHLIHYSYGVNSTEKGDLSSESTVSRIRTEHFPLTLESARPSHTSQYLCASRADIGDSPLHFGNGTRLTVT.

This clonotype was seen repeatedly, ten times or more. This sequence joins TRBV29-1 and TRBJ2-3; unclear D gene. Germline V gene sequence: CDR1 SQVTM, CDR2 ANQGSEA. This CDR3 spans 13 amino acids. Trimming cost V 7 bases and J 6 bases, with 17 bases left between them. CDR3 sequence (DNA): TGCAGCGGTCGACGCACCTCCATGGATACGCAGTATTTT. This gives the protein CSGRRTSMDTQYF.

The chain joins TRBV21-1 to TRBJ1-1; the D call of TRBD1 is as the table states it, not checked on the DNA. TRBV21-1 is labeled a pseudogene. The CDR3 length is 15 residues. This chain's CDR3 is CASSKVPDRRTEAFF. CDR3 sequence (DNA): TGTGCCAGCAGCAAAGTCCCGGACCGGCGAACTGAAGCTTTCTTT.